This TCR beta chain was sequenced for a study of shared clonotypes between healthy human individuals. The study, taken as a whole, reports: Rarefaction analysis demonstrated incomplete sorted-subset sequencing notwithstanding large depth.

CD8 cells regarded as naive lacked CD45RO, were positively chosen for CCR7, and omitted terminally differentiated effector memory CD45RA+ cells. The input for sorted-subset replicate PCRs was about 200 ng DNA, about 30,000 T cell genomes. TCRdb's table, derived via immunoSEQ multiplex PCR, lists solely in-frame clones and lacks some. This repertoire shows some 2,000,000 clones, just under 95% found once; its top ten account for 1% to 1.3%. About this clone: The antigen remains undetermined.

This CDR3 spans 12 amino acids. The V and J ends lost 3 bases and 2 bases respectively, with 4 bases between them. CDR1 is MNHEY, CDR2 SMNVEV, per germline (reference sequence). The clonotype comes from a man younger than 30 in good health. Sequencing was done on a sample of naive CD8+ T cells sorted from blood. The chain links TRBV27 to TRBJ1-2, with no clear D. The CDR3 DNA reads as TGTGCCAGCAGTTTTGGCAACTATGGCTACACCTTC. Its protein product is CASSFGNYGYTF.